These T cell receptor beta chains were read from a single sample in a study of monozygotic twins with cystic fibrosis. The assay was immunoSEQ multiplex PCR, and TCRdb's table has in-frame clones only and misses some. The sample has 30,000 to 40,000 clones, approximately 70% seen once. Specimen: blood. These TCRs come from a girl aged 10 to 17 with cystic fibrosis. The CDR3 runs from the conserved cysteine through the conserved F or W. The order of the fields is D gene, clone size, V gene, J gene, CDR3 DNA, CDR3 protein. A D gene is named only where the DNA matches it firmly. The size field is filled for only some rows; it gives once, few, many or a size class.

d_gene: NA
abundance: NA
v_gene: TRBV2
j_gene: TRBJ1-2
CDR3nt: TGTGCCAGCAGTGAACCCCCAGGAAGATATGGCTACACCTTC
CDR3aa: CASSEPPGRYGYTF

d_gene: NA
abundance: NA
v_gene: TRBV7-9
j_gene: TRBJ1-2
CDR3nt: TGTGCCAGCAGCTTAGGGACCTTACATGGCTACACCTTC
CDR3aa: CASSLGTLHGYTF

d_gene: TRBD1
abundance: NA
v_gene: TRBV11-2
j_gene: TRBJ1-1
CDR3nt: TGTGCCAGCAGCTCCCCGGGACAGGGGCGGACTGAAGCTTTCTTT
CDR3aa: CASSSPGQGRTEAFF

d_gene: TRBD1
abundance: few
v_gene: TRBV18
j_gene: TRBJ1-1
CDR3nt: TGTGCCAGCTCTCGCGGACAGGGAAGGACTGAAGCTTTCTTT
CDR3aa: CASSRGQGRTEAFF

d_gene: NA
abundance: NA
v_gene: TRBV6-6
j_gene: TRBJ1-2
CDR3nt: TGTGCCAGCAACAGGGATAACGGGAACTATGGCTACACCTTC
CDR3aa: CASNRDNGNYGYTF

d_gene: NA
abundance: NA
v_gene: TRBV5-6
j_gene: TRBJ2-3
CDR3nt: TGTGCCAGCAGCTGGACACCCAGCACAGATACGCAGTATTTT
CDR3aa: CASSWTPSTDTQYF

d_gene: TRBD2
abundance: NA
v_gene: TRBV4-2
j_gene: TRBJ2-7
CDR3nt: TGTGCCAGCAGCCAGGGACTAGCGGGAGGCTACGAGCAGTACTTC
CDR3aa: CASSQGLAGGYEQYF

d_gene: TRBD1
abundance: NA
v_gene: TRBV28
j_gene: TRBJ2-6
CDR3nt: TGTGCCAGCATCCCTGTGGGACAGTCTAACTCTGGGGCCAACGTCCTGACTTTC
CDR3aa: CASIPVGQSNSGANVLTF

d_gene: TRBD2
abundance: NA
v_gene: TRBV5-8
j_gene: TRBJ2-5
CDR3nt: TGTGCCAGCACCGAACCCAGCGGGAGGGCCCAGGAGACCCAGTACTTC
CDR3aa: CASTEPSGRAQETQYF

d_gene: NA
abundance: few
v_gene: TRBV27
j_gene: TRBJ2-1
CDR3nt: TGTGCCAGCAGCCCGCCGGCGGGGATCAGCAATGAGCAGTTCTTC
CDR3aa: CASSPPAGISNEQFF

d_gene: NA
abundance: few
v_gene: TRBV28
j_gene: TRBJ2-2
CDR3nt: TGTGCCAGCAGTTCCGCAGGGGTGTACGTTTTT
CDR3aa: CASSSAGVYVF

d_gene: NA
abundance: few
v_gene: TRBV25-1
j_gene: TRBJ1-1
CDR3nt: TGTGCCAGCAGTGAATCCGCACAGGGCTTTTCGGCTTTCTTT
CDR3aa: CASSESAQGFSAFF

d_gene: NA
abundance: NA
v_gene: TRBV7-9
j_gene: TRBJ2-4
CDR3nt: TGTGCCAGCAGCTTAGTTGGGTGGAAAGGTGCCAAAAACATTCAGTACTTC
CDR3aa: CASSLVGWKGAKNIQYF

d_gene: NA
abundance: NA
v_gene: TRBV18
j_gene: TRBJ1-4
CDR3nt: TGTGCCAGCTCACCCGCCGACCAGGGTGAAAAACTGTTTTTT
CDR3aa: CASSPADQGEKLFF

d_gene: TRBD2
abundance: few
v_gene: TRBV6-1
j_gene: TRBJ2-7
CDR3nt: TGTGCCAGCAGCCCTCGCGGGGGTCTCTACGAGCAGTACTTC
CDR3aa: CASSPRGGLYEQYF

d_gene: TRBD1
abundance: NA
v_gene: TRBV7-2
j_gene: TRBJ1-5
CDR3nt: TGTGCCAGCAGCTTAGGAGGGGGACAGGGGGAGCCCCAGCATTTT
CDR3aa: CASSLGGGQGEPQHF

d_gene: NA
abundance: few
v_gene: TRBV4-1
j_gene: TRBJ1-4
CDR3nt: TGCGCCAGCAGCCAAGTAGGGTATGAAAAACTGTTTTTT
CDR3aa: CASSQVGYEKLFF

d_gene: TRBD1
abundance: few
v_gene: TRBV29-1
j_gene: TRBJ1-2
CDR3nt: TGCAGCGTGGGCCCCGGACAGGGCAACTATGGCTACACCTTC
CDR3aa: CSVGPGQGNYGYTF

d_gene: NA
abundance: NA
v_gene: TRBV13
j_gene: TRBJ2-7
CDR3nt: TGTGCCAGCAGCCCCCCAGGCGGCGAGCAGTACTTC
CDR3aa: CASSPPGGEQYF

d_gene: NA
abundance: few
v_gene: TRBV7-2
j_gene: TRBJ1-4
CDR3nt: TGTGCCAGCAGCTTCCAGTTCGTGAGGGAGACTGAAAAACTGTTTTTT
CDR3aa: CASSFQFVRETEKLFF

d_gene: NA
abundance: NA
v_gene: TRBV27
j_gene: TRBJ2-7
CDR3nt: TGTGCCAGCAGTTTAGGTGGTGCACGCTCCTACGAGCAGTACTTC
CDR3aa: CASSLGGARSYEQYF

d_gene: TRBD1
abundance: few
v_gene: TRBV2
j_gene: TRBJ1-5
CDR3nt: TGTGCCAGCAGTGCGTTGGACAGGGGTCAGCCCCAGCATTTT
CDR3aa: CASSALDRGQPQHF

d_gene: TRBD1
abundance: NA
v_gene: TRBV7-6
j_gene: TRBJ2-5
CDR3nt: TGTGCCAGCAGCCCACGACAGGGTGGGACCCAGTACTTC
CDR3aa: CASSPRQGGTQYF

d_gene: NA
abundance: NA
v_gene: TRBV4-3
j_gene: TRBJ2-7
CDR3nt: TGCGCCAGCAGCCAAAGGACCGACCTGACCTACGAGCAGTACTTC
CDR3aa: CASSQRTDLTYEQYF

d_gene: TRBD2
abundance: NA
v_gene: TRBV4-2
j_gene: TRBJ2-7
CDR3nt: TGTGCCAGCAGTCCAGGGACTAGCGGAGACTACGAGCAGTACTTC
CDR3aa: CASSPGTSGDYEQYF

d_gene: NA
abundance: NA
v_gene: TRBV6-6
j_gene: TRBJ1-3
CDR3nt: TGTGCCAGCAGTCCGGGGGGAAACACCATATATTTT
CDR3aa: CASSPGGNTIYF

d_gene: TRBD1
abundance: once
v_gene: TRBV9
j_gene: TRBJ1-6
CDR3nt: TGTGCCAGCAGCGCCGATGACAGGGTCTATAATTCACCCCTCCACTTT
CDR3aa: CASSADDRVYNSPLHF

d_gene: TRBD2
abundance: NA
v_gene: TRBV5-1
j_gene: TRBJ2-1
CDR3nt: TGCGCCAGCAGCTCTGGGACTAGCGGCCAGGATGAGCAGTTCTTC
CDR3aa: CASSSGTSGQDEQFF

d_gene: NA
abundance: NA
v_gene: TRBV30
j_gene: TRBJ1-2
CDR3nt: TGTGCCTGGAGTGTATCGGGACAAGCCTATGGCTACACCTTC
CDR3aa: CAWSVSGQAYGYTF

d_gene: NA
abundance: NA
v_gene: TRBV30
j_gene: TRBJ1-4
CDR3nt: TGTGCCTGGAGTGTACTTAATGAAAAACTGTTTTTT
CDR3aa: CAWSVLNEKLFF

d_gene: TRBD2
abundance: NA
v_gene: TRBV5-1
j_gene: TRBJ2-2
CDR3nt: TGCGCCAGCAGTACGACCGGGACTAGAAACACCGGGGAGCTGTTTTTT
CDR3aa: CASSTTGTRNTGELFF

d_gene: TRBD2
abundance: few
v_gene: TRBV6-1
j_gene: TRBJ2-3
CDR3nt: TGTGCCAGCGCGAGGACTAGCGTCACAGATACGCAGTATTTT
CDR3aa: CASARTSVTDTQYF

d_gene: NA
abundance: NA
v_gene: TRBV30
j_gene: TRBJ2-7
CDR3nt: TGTGCCTGGAGGCCTCTGGGCGTCGTCCTCTACGATTACTTC
CDR3aa: CAWRPLGVVLYDYF

d_gene: TRBD2
abundance: NA
v_gene: TRBV9
j_gene: TRBJ2-1
CDR3nt: TGTGCCAGCAGCGTACTAGCGGAAGGGGATGAGCAGTTCTTC
CDR3aa: CASSVLAEGDEQFF

d_gene: NA
abundance: NA
v_gene: TRBV27
j_gene: TRBJ1-3
CDR3nt: TGTGCCAGCAGTTTAGGGGGTTCGACTGGAAACACCATATATTTT
CDR3aa: CASSLGGSTGNTIYF

d_gene: TRBD2
abundance: few
v_gene: TRBV30
j_gene: TRBJ2-1
CDR3nt: TGTGCCTGGAGTAGGGGGATGACTAGCGCCTACAATGAGCAGTTCTTC
CDR3aa: CAWSRGMTSAYNEQFF

d_gene: NA
abundance: NA
v_gene: TRBV7-9
j_gene: TRBJ2-1
CDR3nt: TGTGCCAGCAGCGGGGGAATCTCCTACAATGAGCAGTTCTTC
CDR3aa: CASSGGISYNEQFF

d_gene: TRBD2
abundance: NA
v_gene: TRBV5-1
j_gene: TRBJ2-1
CDR3nt: TGCGCCAGCAGCGGTCGACTAGCGGGAGGGGCGTTTATGAATGAGCAGTTCTTC
CDR3aa: CASSGRLAGGAFMNEQFF

d_gene: NA
abundance: NA
v_gene: TRBV4-3
j_gene: TRBJ2-1
CDR3nt: TGCGCCAGCAGCCAAGATAGGACCCAAATTTTTGAGCAGTTCTTC
CDR3aa: CASSQDRTQIFEQFF

d_gene: NA
abundance: NA
v_gene: TRBV5-1
j_gene: TRBJ1-1
CDR3nt: TGCGCCAGCAGCTTGGGAGAGAACACTGAAGCTTTCTTT
CDR3aa: CASSLGENTEAFF

d_gene: TRBD2
abundance: NA
v_gene: TRBV13
j_gene: TRBJ2-1
CDR3nt: TGTGCCAGCAGCTTACTCAGCGGGAGGGGGAATGAGCAGTTCTTC
CDR3aa: CASSLLSGRGNEQFF

d_gene: NA
abundance: NA
v_gene: TRBV23-1
j_gene: TRBJ2-7
CDR3nt: TGCGCCAGCAGTCAATTCAGGCCAAGCTCCTACGAGCAGTACTTC
CDR3aa: CASSQFRPSSYEQYF

d_gene: TRBD1
abundance: NA
v_gene: TRBV7-2
j_gene: TRBJ2-2
CDR3nt: TGTGCCAGCAGCTTCGCCTACCACAGGGGAAAGACCGGGGAGCTGTTTTTT
CDR3aa: CASSFAYHRGKTGELFF

d_gene: TRBD2
abundance: NA
v_gene: TRBV5-8
j_gene: TRBJ2-2
CDR3nt: TGTGCCAGCAGCTTGACTAGCGGGAGTTACACCGGGGAGCTGTTTTTT
CDR3aa: CASSLTSGSYTGELFF

d_gene: TRBD2
abundance: once
v_gene: TRBV9
j_gene: TRBJ2-2
CDR3nt: TGTGCCAGCAGCGTAACACTAGCGGGCACCGGGGAGCTGTTTTTT
CDR3aa: CASSVTLAGTGELFF

d_gene: TRBD1
abundance: NA
v_gene: TRBV5-1
j_gene: TRBJ2-2
CDR3nt: TGCGCCAGCAGCGATACAGGGGGACGACCGAGGGAGCTGTTTTTT
CDR3aa: CASSDTGGRPRELFF

d_gene: NA
abundance: few
v_gene: TRBV7-2
j_gene: TRBJ1-5
CDR3nt: TGTGCCAGCAGCTCTCTGGGACCGAATCAGCCCCAGCATTTT
CDR3aa: CASSSLGPNQPQHF

d_gene: NA
abundance: NA
v_gene: TRBV30
j_gene: TRBJ1-1
CDR3nt: TGTGCCTGGGAGGGTAACACTGAAGCTTTCTTT
CDR3aa: CAWEGNTEAFF

d_gene: NA
abundance: NA
v_gene: TRBV7-9
j_gene: TRBJ2-3
CDR3nt: TGTGCCAGCAGCTACGGGACTCTGGGCACAGATACGCAGTATTTT
CDR3aa: CASSYGTLGTDTQYF

d_gene: NA
abundance: once
v_gene: TRBV9
j_gene: TRBJ1-4
CDR3nt: TGTGCCAGCAGCCCAGTAGCAACTAATGAAAAACTGTTTTTT
CDR3aa: CASSPVATNEKLFF

d_gene: NA
abundance: NA
v_gene: TRBV9
j_gene: TRBJ1-4
CDR3nt: TGTGCCAGCAGCGTAGGGGTGACAGTTGAAAAACTGTTTTTT
CDR3aa: CASSVGVTVEKLFF